The rows below give T cell receptor beta chains drawn from one sample of a study of T-cell memory formation after mild COVID-19. TCRdb independently ran MiXCR on the 5' RACE reads; one entry per CDR3 protein. The table records roughly 350,000 distinct CDR3 sequences, over 25% of them present only once. Specimen: PBMCs or a T cell subset sorted from them (not recorded which). All receptors come from an adult woman who had mild COVID-19 (a few samples of this study predate the infection). Cell type and time point are not known. The CDR3 runs from the conserved cysteine through the conserved F or W. The D gene is left open where the match is weak. The size of a clone is reported for some rows only, either as once, few or many, or as a class for expanded clones.

TGTGCCAGCAGTTTATACGCTAGCGGCTCCTACAATGAGCAGTTCTTC,CASSLYASGSYNEQFF,TRBD2,TRBV12-3/TRBV12-4,TRBJ2-1,.,16
TGCAGCGTTGAAGAAGGAGGTACAGGAATAACTGGAAACACCATATATTTT,CSVEEGGTGITGNTIYF,.,TRBV29-1,TRBJ1-3,few,17
TGTGCCAGCAGTCAAGGACTATTTGCCGACCAAGAGACCCAGTACTTC,CASSQGLFADQETQYF,.,TRBV6-2/TRBV6-3,TRBJ2-5,few,16
TGTGCCAGCAGCTTAGCGGCGGGAAAGGGGATTGGCTACACCTTC,CASSLAAGKGIGYTF,.,TRBV7-9,TRBJ1-2,few,15
TGTGCCACCAGTGATTTGCCGGGATATGGCTACACCTTC,CATSDLPGYGYTF,.,TRBV24-1,TRBJ1-2,.,13
TGTGCCACCAGTGATTGGTCAGGGAACTATGGCTACACCTTC,CATSDWSGNYGYTF,.,TRBV24-1,TRBJ1-2,.,14
TGTGCCACCAGGTTCGCTAATGAAAAACTGTTTTTT,CATRFANEKLFF,.,TRBV15,TRBJ1-4,few,12
TGCGCCAGCAGCTTAGGATACGGGACAGGGGGTGGAAGCAATCAGCCCCAGCATTTT,CASSLGYGTGGGSNQPQHF,TRBD1,TRBV5-1,TRBJ1-5,.,19
TGTGCCAGCAGTTACGGTTCGGGCCGAGAGACCCAGTACTTC,CASSYGSGRETQYF,.,TRBV6-5,TRBJ2-5,few,14
TGTGCCAGCAAACAGGAGTGGGGCACAGATACGCAGTATTTT,CASKQEWGTDTQYF,.,TRBV7-8,TRBJ2-3,few,14
TGTGCCAGCGGGACCGACGGGAGTACGCAGTATTTT,CASGTDGSTQYF,.,TRBV7-6,TRBJ2-3,.,12
TGTGCCAGCAGCCGCGGACTAGTTGAGACCCAGTACTTC,CASSRGLVETQYF,TRBD2,TRBV12-3/TRBV12-4,TRBJ2-5,.,13
TGTGCCAGCAGTCCCCTAGCGGGGAACACAGATACGCAGTATTTT,CASSPLAGNTDTQYF,TRBD2,TRBV7-8,TRBJ2-3,.,15
TGTGCCAGCAGTCAACCGGGACAGGGGAGGTACGAGCAGTACTTC,CASSQPGQGRYEQYF,TRBD1,TRBV6-5,TRBJ2-7,.,15
TGCGCCAGCAGCCAAGATCCCGCGGGGAGCGGGAGGGCCCCCGGGGAGCTGTTTTTT,CASSQDPAGSGRAPGELFF,TRBD2,TRBV4-3,TRBJ2-2,.,19
TGTGCCAGCTCACGGGGGGCCGGTAACACAGATACGCAGTATTTT,CASSRGAGNTDTQYF,.,TRBV18,TRBJ2-3,.,15
TGCGCCAGCAGCCAAGCGGGAAGGAACAATGAGCAGTTCTTC,CASSQAGRNNEQFF,.,TRBV4-3,TRBJ2-1,few,14
TGTGCCAGCAGCACATCCTATGGGGCCAACGTCCTGACTTTC,CASSTSYGANVLTF,.,TRBV3-1,TRBJ2-6,.,14
TGTGCCAGCAGTCCCCCCAAAGCGGGAGGGAGGAATGAGCAGTTCTTC,CASSPPKAGGRNEQFF,TRBD2,TRBV6-6,TRBJ2-1,few,16
TGTGCCAGCAGCCTTGGACAGTCCACTGCCTACGAGCAGTACTTC,CASSLGQSTAYEQYF,.,TRBV7-9,TRBJ2-7,few,15
TGTGCCAGCAGCTCCACGACAGGGGCGTCCTACGAGCAGTACTTC,CASSSTTGASYEQYF,TRBD1,TRBV4-2,TRBJ2-7,once,15
TGCAGCGTTGAAGATTCGTCGGGGACTAGCGGACTTGCGGAGCAGTTCTTC,CSVEDSSGTSGLAEQFF,TRBD2,TRBV29-1,TRBJ2-1,many,17
TGTGCCAGCAGTGACCACCGCACAGATACGCAGTATTTT,CASSDHRTDTQYF,.,TRBV28,TRBJ2-3,many,13
TGTGCCAGCAGCTTACCATATTCTGTGGGGGCGCATGGCTACACCTTC,CASSLPYSVGAHGYTF,.,TRBV7-9,TRBJ1-2,.,16
TGTGCCAGCAGCTTGGAACCAGGGGGAGGCAATGAGCAGTTCTTC,CASSLEPGGGNEQFF,.,TRBV5-6,TRBJ2-1,.,15
TGTGCCAGACCTAGCAGGGGGAGGGTGAACACTGAAGCTTTCTTT,CARPSRGRVNTEAFF,TRBD1,TRBV2,TRBJ1-1,few,15
TGTGCCAGCAGCTTGGTGGGGACCCCAGCGGGGGGGACAGATACGCAGTATTTT,CASSLVGTPAGGTDTQYF,TRBD2,TRBV5-6,TRBJ2-3,.,18
TGTGCCAGCAGTTACGGTCGAGCGGGGGGATTCACAGATACGCAGTATTTT,CASSYGRAGGFTDTQYF,TRBD2,TRBV6-5,TRBJ2-3,.,17
TGTGCCAGCAGTTACACTAACGGGCAGCAGTACTTC,CASSYTNGQQYF,.,TRBV6-5,TRBJ2-7,.,12
TGTGCCAGCAGTTCCCACAGCAGAAAAGAGACCCAGTACTTC,CASSSHSRKETQYF,.,TRBV12-3/TRBV12-4,TRBJ2-5,.,14
TGTGCCAGTAGCGCCCTTCGGGACGGTAGCAATCAGCCCCAGCATTTT,CASSALRDGSNQPQHF,.,TRBV19,TRBJ1-5,few,16
TGTGCCAGCAGTTACCGGGAGGGACAGGGTCTTTACAATGAGCAGTTCTTC,CASSYREGQGLYNEQFF,.,TRBV6-2/TRBV6-3,TRBJ2-1,.,17
TGTGCCAGCAGTGACCGGGGGACTAGCGGGGATGAGCAGTTCTTC,CASSDRGTSGDEQFF,TRBD2,TRBV6-4,TRBJ2-1,.,15
TGTGCCAGCAGCCCTACTCGGACAGGGGGCAGGAACGAGCAGTACTTC,CASSPTRTGGRNEQYF,TRBD1,TRBV27,TRBJ2-7,few,16
TGTGCCACCCAGAAGGGGATTCTGGGACACACTGAAGCTTTCTTT,CATQKGILGHTEAFF,.,TRBV15,TRBJ1-1,few,15
TGCGCCAGCAGCCCTACCGGACAGGGAAACTATGGCTACACCTTC,CASSPTGQGNYGYTF,TRBD1,TRBV4-1,TRBJ1-2,.,15
TGTGCCAGCAGCCTTGTTTGGGGGGACGAGGGAGGGCTCGGCAATGAGCAGTTCTTC,CASSLVWGDEGGLGNEQFF,TRBD2,TRBV7-2,TRBJ2-1,.,19
TGTGCCAGCAGTTTACAGGAGATAAGCACAGATACGCAGTATTTT,CASSLQEISTDTQYF,.,TRBV12-3/TRBV12-4,TRBJ2-3,few,15
TGTGCCACCAGCAGAGTCCCTGGATCCAACACCGGGGAGCTGTTTTTT,CATSRVPGSNTGELFF,.,TRBV15,TRBJ2-2,few,16
TGCAGTGCTAGAGATGGGCAGGGCGGAGGGTCCGAGCAGTACTTC,CSARDGQGGGSEQYF,.,TRBV20-1,TRBJ2-7,.,15
TGTGCCAGCAGCCAACCTAATAGGGACGGTGGAGGAGAGACCCAGTACTTC,CASSQPNRDGGGETQYF,.,TRBV7-9,TRBJ2-5,.,17
TGTGCCAGCAGCTTGGAGTACAGGATGTCGAACACCGGGGAGCTGTTTTTT,CASSLEYRMSNTGELFF,.,TRBV5-6,TRBJ2-2,few,17
TGCGCCAGCAGCAGGGGACAGGGAATGAACACTGAAGCTTTCTTT,CASSRGQGMNTEAFF,TRBD1,TRBV5-1,TRBJ1-1,.,15
TGTGCCAGCAGTTTGGAGGGGGGCCGGGATACCGGGGAGCTGTTTTTT,CASSLEGGRDTGELFF,.,TRBV12-3/TRBV12-4,TRBJ2-2,.,16
TGTGCCAGCAGTGTTAGAAGTCGGGCCAAAAACATTCAGTACTTC,CASSVRSRAKNIQYF,.,TRBV6-4,TRBJ2-4,.,15
TGTGCCTCGGAGCCGGGACTAGCGGGAAGTACGGGCTACGAGCAGTACTTC,CASEPGLAGSTGYEQYF,TRBD2,TRBV30,TRBJ2-7,many,17
TGCGCCAGCAGCCCCGACACAGGCCTCTATGGCTACACCTTC,CASSPDTGLYGYTF,.,TRBV5-1,TRBJ1-2,few,14